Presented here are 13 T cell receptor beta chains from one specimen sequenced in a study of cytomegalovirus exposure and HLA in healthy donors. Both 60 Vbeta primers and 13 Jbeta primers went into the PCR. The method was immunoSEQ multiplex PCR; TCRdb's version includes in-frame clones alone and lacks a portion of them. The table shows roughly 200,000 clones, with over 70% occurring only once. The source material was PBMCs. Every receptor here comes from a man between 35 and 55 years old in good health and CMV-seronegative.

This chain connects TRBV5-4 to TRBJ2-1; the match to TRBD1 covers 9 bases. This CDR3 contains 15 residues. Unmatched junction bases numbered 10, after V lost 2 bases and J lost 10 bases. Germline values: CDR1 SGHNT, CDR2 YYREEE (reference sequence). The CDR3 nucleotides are TGTGCCAGCAGCTTTTCCGGGACAGGGAGTAAGGAGCAGTTCTTC. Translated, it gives CASSFSGTGSKEQFF.

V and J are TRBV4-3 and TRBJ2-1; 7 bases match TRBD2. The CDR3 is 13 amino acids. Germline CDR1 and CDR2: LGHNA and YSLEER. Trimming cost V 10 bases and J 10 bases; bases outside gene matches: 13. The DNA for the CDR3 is TGCGCCACAGCTAAGGGGACTAACCTAGAGCAGTTCTTC. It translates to CATAKGTNLEQFF.

Here the CDR3 reads CASSIDRGYGYTF. The CDR3 nucleotides are TGTGCCAGTAGTATCGACAGGGGCTATGGCTACACCTTC. The rearrangement uses TRBV19 and TRBJ1-2, with 8 bases aligning to TRBD1. Germline V gives CDR1 LNHDA, CDR2 SQIVND (reference sequence). The V segment lost 3 bases and the J segment 4 bases; nucleotides outside the gene matches: 1. This CDR3 has 13 amino acids.

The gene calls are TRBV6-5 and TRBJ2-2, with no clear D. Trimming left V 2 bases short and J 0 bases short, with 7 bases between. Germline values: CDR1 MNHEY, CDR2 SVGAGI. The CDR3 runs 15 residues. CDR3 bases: TGTGCCAGCAGTTACACACAAGCGAACACCGGGGAGCTGTTTTTT. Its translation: CASSYTQANTGELFF.

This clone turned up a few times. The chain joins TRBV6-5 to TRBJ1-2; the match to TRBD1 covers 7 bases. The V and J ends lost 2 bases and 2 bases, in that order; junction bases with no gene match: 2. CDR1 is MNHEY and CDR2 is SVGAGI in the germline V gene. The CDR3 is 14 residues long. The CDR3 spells CASSYRGLNYGYTF. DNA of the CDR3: TGTGCCAGCAGTTACAGGGGGCTGAACTATGGCTACACCTTC.

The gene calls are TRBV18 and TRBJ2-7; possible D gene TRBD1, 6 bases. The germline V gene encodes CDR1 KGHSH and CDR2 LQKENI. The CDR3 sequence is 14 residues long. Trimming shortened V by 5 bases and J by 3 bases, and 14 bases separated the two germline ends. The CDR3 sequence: CASSARTANYEQYF. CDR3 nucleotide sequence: TGTGCCAGCTCAGCAAGGACAGCAAACTACGAGCAGTACTTC.

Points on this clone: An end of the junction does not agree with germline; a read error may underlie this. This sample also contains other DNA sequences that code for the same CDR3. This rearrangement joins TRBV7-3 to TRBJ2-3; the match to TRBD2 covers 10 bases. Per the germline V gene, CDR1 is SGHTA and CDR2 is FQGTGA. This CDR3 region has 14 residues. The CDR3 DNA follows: TGTGCCAGCAGCTCTAGCGGGGGCACCGATACGCAGTATTTT. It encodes CASSSSGGTDTQYF.

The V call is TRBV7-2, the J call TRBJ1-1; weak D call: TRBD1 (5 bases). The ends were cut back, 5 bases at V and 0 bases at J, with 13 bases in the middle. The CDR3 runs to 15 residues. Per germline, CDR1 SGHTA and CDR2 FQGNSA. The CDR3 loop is CASSPDRAMNTEAFF. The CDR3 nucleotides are TGTGCCAGCAGCCCTGACAGAGCCATGAACACTGAAGCTTTCTTT.

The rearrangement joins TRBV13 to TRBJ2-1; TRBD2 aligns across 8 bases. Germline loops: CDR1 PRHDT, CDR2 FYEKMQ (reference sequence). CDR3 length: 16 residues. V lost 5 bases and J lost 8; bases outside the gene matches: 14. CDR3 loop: CASSPRGGGQRDEQFF. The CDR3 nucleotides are TGTGCCAGCAGCCCACGCGGCGGGGGGCAACGAGATGAGCAGTTCTTC.

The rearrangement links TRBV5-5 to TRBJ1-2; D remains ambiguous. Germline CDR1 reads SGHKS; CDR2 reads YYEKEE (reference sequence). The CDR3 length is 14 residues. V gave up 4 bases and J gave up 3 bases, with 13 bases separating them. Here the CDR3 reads CASSASLADYGYTF. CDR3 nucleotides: TGTGCCAGCAGCGCCTCCCTGGCTGACTATGGCTACACCTTC.

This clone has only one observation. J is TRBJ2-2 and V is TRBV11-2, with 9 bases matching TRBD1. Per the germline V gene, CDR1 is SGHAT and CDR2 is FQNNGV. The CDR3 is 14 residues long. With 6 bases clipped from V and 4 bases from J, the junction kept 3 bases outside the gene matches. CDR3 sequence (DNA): TGTGCCAGCAGGGCGACAGGGGGCACCGGGGAGCTGTTTTTT. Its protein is CASRATGGTGELFF.

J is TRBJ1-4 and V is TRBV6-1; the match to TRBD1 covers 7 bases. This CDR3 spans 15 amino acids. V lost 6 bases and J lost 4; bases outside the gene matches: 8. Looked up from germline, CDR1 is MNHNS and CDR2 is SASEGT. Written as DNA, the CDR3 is TGTGCCAGCAGAAGGGACAGCTCGATTAATGAAAAACTGTTTTTT. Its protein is CASRRDSSINEKLFF.

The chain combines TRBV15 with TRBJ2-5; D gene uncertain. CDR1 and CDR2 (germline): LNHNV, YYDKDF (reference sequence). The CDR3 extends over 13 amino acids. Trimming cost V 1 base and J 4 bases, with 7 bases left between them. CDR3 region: CATSRAPGETQYF. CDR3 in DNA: TGTGCCACCAGCAGAGCCCCAGGAGAGACCCAGTACTTC.